Shown below are 10 T cell receptor beta chains from a single sample sequenced in a study of blood T cell repertoires in COVID-19. The assay was immunoSEQ multiplex PCR, and TCRdb's table has in-frame clones only and misses some. The sample includes under 250,000 clones, around 92% of them seen just once. Material: PBMCs or T cells enriched from blood (not recorded which). The source of these receptors is a woman in her 30s with acute COVID-19.

The gene calls are TRBV6-1 and TRBJ1-2, with 11 bases fitting TRBD1. The CDR3 consists of 16 residues. J lost 4 bases, V lost 3 bases, and 7 bases had no gene match. In germline, CDR1 is MNHNS, CDR2 SASEGT. CDR3 residues: CASSDVWGQGVYGYTF. DNA for the CDR3: TGTGCCAGCAGTGATGTATGGGGACAGGGGGTCTATGGCTACACCTTC.

V is TRBV5-4 and J is TRBJ1-5, with 12 nucleotides matching TRBD1. The CDR3 extends over 16 amino acids. The junction had 2 bases not matched to a gene; V was cut back by 0 bases and J by 4 bases. Germline CDR1 and CDR2: SGHNT and YYREEE (reference sequence). Here the CDR3 DNA reads TGTGCCAGCAGCTTGGCGGGACAGGGGGCTAATCAGCCCCAGCATTTT. This encodes CASSLAGQGANQPQHF.

The table lists this clone with a count of one. The gene calls are TRBV5-5 and TRBJ1-6, with TRBD1 matching 12 bases. With 1 base clipped from V and 10 bases from J, the junction kept 6 bases outside the gene matches. The germline V gene encodes CDR1 SGHKS and CDR2 YYEKEE (reference sequence). The CDR3 is 16 amino acids. For the CDR3, the DNA is TGTGCCAGCAGCTTGTCGGCGGGGACAGGGGGCTCACCCCTCCACTTT. It is translated as CASSLSAGTGGSPLHF.

The V call is TRBV7-2, the J call TRBJ1-6, with a tentative D call TRBD1 (5 bases). Germline V CDR1 and CDR2: SGHTA, FQGNSA. Trimming removed 1 base from V and 6 bases from J, with 10 bases in between. The CDR3 length is 15 residues. The CDR3 protein is CASSLVVGGNSPLHF. CDR3 DNA sequence: TGTGCCAGCAGCTTAGTCGTGGGGGGTAATTCACCCCTCCACTTT.

The J gene is TRBJ1-4, the V gene TRBV5-1; D call uncertain. Germline CDR1 reads SGHRS; CDR2 reads YFSETQ. There are 14 residues in the CDR3. Trimming removed 1 base from V and 8 bases from J, with 12 bases in between. The DNA for the CDR3 is TGCGCCAGCAGCTTGTATGAGGGAAGGGAAAAACTGTTTTTT. Translating gives CASSLYEGREKLFF.

The chain links TRBV2 to TRBJ2-7, with TRBD2 identical over 7 bases. Germline trimming cut 7 bases from V and 4 bases from J; bases unmatched to any gene: 4. The germline V gene has CDR1 SNHLY and CDR2 FYNNEI. The CDR3 runs 12 residues. The CDR3 bases are TGTGCCAGCACTCAGGGAGGGTACGAGCAGTACTTC. Amino acids: CASTQGGYEQYF.

The chain recombines TRBV28 with TRBJ1-5; a possible D gene is TRBD1 (6 bases). Germline assignment: CDR1 MDHEN and CDR2 SYDVKM. The CDR3 contains 13 residues. CDR3 in DNA: TGTGCTACGGGCAGGGGAAGTAGGCAGCCCCAGCATTTT. The encoded protein is CATGRGSRQPQHF.

The chain recombines TRBV24-1 with TRBJ1-2; D not certain. V was trimmed by 5 bases and J by 2 bases, leaving 8 bases between them. From germline, CDR1 is KGHDR and CDR2 SFDVKD. CDR3 length: 13 amino acids. The CDR3: CATSVRANYGYTF. Written as DNA, the CDR3 is TGTGCCACCAGTGTGAGGGCGAACTATGGCTACACCTTC.

This clone turned up a few times. The chain employs TRBV4-1 and TRBJ1-2; 9 bases map to TRBD1. V dropped 2 bases and J dropped 1; count of bases not matched to a gene: 8. Per germline, CDR1 MGHRA and CDR2 YSYEKL. There are 17 residues in the CDR3. CDR3 DNA: TGCGCCAGCAGCCAAACCACCGGGACAGGGTTTAACTATGGCTACACCTTC. Translation: CASSQTTGTGFNYGYTF.

This rearrangement joins TRBV11-1 to TRBJ2-5; the D gene is possibly TRBD1 (6 bases). Looked up from germline, CDR1 is SGHAT and CDR2 is FQDESV (reference sequence). V was cut by 4 bases and J by 4 bases, with 7 bases left in between. The CDR3 is 12 residues long. CDR3 sequence: CASSSTGETQYF. As DNA, the CDR3 is TGTGCCAGCAGCTCGACAGGAGAGACCCAGTACTTC. The full variable domain, rest sourced from reference TRBV11-1 and TRBJ2-5, is EAEVAQSPRYKITEKSQAVAFWCDPISGHATLYWYRQILGQGPELLVQFQDESVVDDSQLPKDRFSAERLKGVDSTLKIQPAELGDSAMYLCASSSTGETQYFGPGTRLLVL.